This TCR beta chain came from a study of blood T cell repertoires in COVID-19. Study at large: Sources were T cells, B-cell-depleted T cells, or PBMCs; the material itself was cDNA or gDNA.

In the source study's methods: Reference gene primer amplification yielded estimated nucleated cell counts. Only in-frame clones appear in the TCRdb table, and some are missing; sequencing was by immunoSEQ multiplex PCR. The D gene and trimming were derived from the DNA, and the V and J assignments and clone size from that table. This sample yields about 59,000 clones, of which about 90% are seen a single time; 4.5% to 5.5% belongs to the top ten. Germline CDR1 reads MNHEY; CDR2 reads SVGAGI. The CDR3 is 13 amino acids. Between the trimmed V and J ends, which lost 2 bases and 9 bases, there was a span of 13 bases.

This chain links TRBV6-5 with TRBJ1-2, with no clear D. The sequence came from a man older than 75 in a cohort sampled during active COVID-19. Material for sequencing was peripheral blood. In DNA, the CDR3 is TGTGCCAGCAGTTACGAGGGCAGGCTAAGCTACACCTTC. As protein: CASSYEGRLSYTF.